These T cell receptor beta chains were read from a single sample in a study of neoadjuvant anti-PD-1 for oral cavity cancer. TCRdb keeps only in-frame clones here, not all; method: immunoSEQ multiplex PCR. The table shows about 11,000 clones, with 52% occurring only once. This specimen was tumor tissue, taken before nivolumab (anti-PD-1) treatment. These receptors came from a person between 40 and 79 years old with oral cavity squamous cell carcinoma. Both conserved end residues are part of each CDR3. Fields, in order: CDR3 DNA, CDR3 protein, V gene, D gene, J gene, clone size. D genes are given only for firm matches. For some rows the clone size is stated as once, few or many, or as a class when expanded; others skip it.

TGTGCCAGCAGCCCCCGGGACAGGGGATTTTCTGGAAACACCATATATTTT,CASSPRDRGFSGNTIYF,TRBV7-8,TRBD1,TRBJ1-3,NA
TGTGCCAGCCTCGGGGGTGCTTCTGGAAACACCATATATTTT,CASLGGASGNTIYF,TRBV21-1,NA,TRBJ1-3,NA
TGCGCCAGCAGCTTGGCAGGGGGCAATCAGCCCCAGCATTTT,CASSLAGGNQPQHF,TRBV5-1,NA,TRBJ1-5,NA
TGTGCCAGTAGTATAGAGGCGAGCTCCTACAATGAGCAGTTCTTC,CASSIEASSYNEQFF,TRBV19,NA,TRBJ2-1,few
TGTGCCAGTAGTTTGTTTGGGCTCAACGAGCAGTACTTC,CASSLFGLNEQYF,TRBV19,NA,TRBJ2-7,medium-sized
TGTGCCAGCAGCCAAGATCAAAACTCTGGGGCCAACGTCCTGACTTTC,CASSQDQNSGANVLTF,TRBV4-2,NA,TRBJ2-6,medium-sized
TGTGCCAGCAGCCACAGATACACAGATACGCAGTATTTT,CASSHRYTDTQYF,TRBV7-6,NA,TRBJ2-3,NA
TGCAGCGTTGCTGGGGGGAAGAGCTCCTACGAGCAGTACTTC,CSVAGGKSSYEQYF,TRBV29-1,NA,TRBJ2-7,NA
TGTGCCAGCAGCACGGGACAGGGTACATCCTACGAGCAGTACTTC,CASSTGQGTSYEQYF,TRBV5-4,TRBD1,TRBJ2-7,NA
TGTGCCAGCAGTACAGCGACCCAGTACTTC,CASSTATQYF,TRBV2,NA,TRBJ2-5,medium-sized
TGTGCCAGCAGCTCGACTAGCGGCAACTACGAGCAGTACTTC,CASSSTSGNYEQYF,TRBV5-4,TRBD2,TRBJ2-7,NA
TGTGCCACCACAGGGGGGTATGAGACCCAGTACTTC,CATTGGYETQYF,TRBV15,NA,TRBJ2-5,few
TGTGCCAGCAGCCAACAGGGGGAGTTACAAGAGACCCAGTACTTC,CASSQQGELQETQYF,TRBV7-9,TRBD1,TRBJ2-5,NA
TGCGCCAGCAGAGTTGGAGAGACCCAGTACTTC,CASRVGETQYF,TRBV5-1,NA,TRBJ2-5,few
TGTGCCACAAGGACAGGGGGCAGAAACACCATATATTTT,CATRTGGRNTIYF,TRBV6-5,TRBD1,TRBJ1-3,NA
TGTGCCATCAGCGCAGGGGCCTACGAGCAGTACTTC,CAISAGAYEQYF,TRBV10-3,NA,TRBJ2-7,NA
TGTGCCAGCAGCGAGATACTAGCGGGGAGCGTCGATACGCAGTATTTT,CASSEILAGSVDTQYF,TRBV9,TRBD2,TRBJ2-3,few
TGCGCCAGCAGTTCCAGACAGGCAGGGACCGGGGAGCTGTTTTTT,CASSSRQAGTGELFF,TRBV10-1,NA,TRBJ2-2,NA
TGTGCCAGCAGCTTATTCCCCGGACAGGGGCATGGCTACACCTTC,CASSLFPGQGHGYTF,TRBV7-4,TRBD1,TRBJ1-2,medium-sized
TGTGCCACCAACCTGGTAGGGGGTCAGCCCCAGCATTTT,CATNLVGGQPQHF,TRBV2,NA,TRBJ1-5,NA
TGTGCCAGCAGCCACGGCTCTGGGGGTAATGAAAAACTGTTTTTT,CASSHGSGGNEKLFF,TRBV7-6,NA,TRBJ1-4,NA
TGTGCCAGCAGCTTAGCTCCACAGGGACTACATGGCTACACCTTC,CASSLAPQGLHGYTF,TRBV7-2,NA,TRBJ1-2,few
TGTGCCAGAAGCTTATCAGGCCAGAATAGCAATCAGCCCCAGCATTTT,CARSLSGQNSNQPQHF,TRBV5-3,NA,TRBJ1-5,NA
TGTGCCAGCAGCTCGTGGACGGGAGGCACTGAAGCTTTCTTT,CASSSWTGGTEAFF,TRBV7-2,NA,TRBJ1-1,NA
TGTGCCTGGAGTGTACCAGGGCAGGTTGGAAACACCATATATTTT,CAWSVPGQVGNTIYF,TRBV30,NA,TRBJ1-3,few
TGCGCCAGCAGTGTGGGGGGGAACACCGGGGAGCTGTTTTTT,CASSVGGNTGELFF,TRBV10-1,NA,TRBJ2-2,few
TGCAGCGTTGAGGCACAGGGACGCAACTATGGCTACACCTTC,CSVEAQGRNYGYTF,TRBV29-1,NA,TRBJ1-2,medium-sized
TGCAGCGTTGTAGTAGGCCCCTCCTACGAGCAGTACTTC,CSVVVGPSYEQYF,TRBV29-1,NA,TRBJ2-7,few
TGTGCCAGCAGTGAGCTAGCGGGGGGGCCAGATACGCAGTATTTT,CASSELAGGPDTQYF,TRBV6-1,TRBD2,TRBJ2-3,NA
TGTGCCAGTAGATCTCCCTCGGGACGGACTAACACTGAAGCTTTCTTT,CASRSPSGRTNTEAFF,TRBV19,NA,TRBJ1-1,once
TGTGCCAGCAGTCAGCCGGGACCGGAAAGGAGACTGTTTTTT,CASSQPGPERRLFF,TRBV27,NA,TRBJ1-4,few
TGTGCCAGCAGCTTAGGGCGGACAGCAACCTACGAGCAGTACTTC,CASSLGRTATYEQYF,TRBV5-5,NA,TRBJ2-7,medium-sized
TGTGCCAGCAGCTACGGCACAGGGGGTGGGGAGACCCAGTACTTC,CASSYGTGGGETQYF,TRBV7-9,TRBD1,TRBJ2-5,once
TGTGCCAGCCCCTACCCAACCCCGCAGGGGACTAGGACCACCTACGAGCAGTACTTC,CASPYPTPQGTRTTYEQYF,TRBV9,TRBD2,TRBJ2-7,once
TGTGCTAGTGGTTCGACTCCTGAGGAGCAGTACTTC,CASGSTPEEQYF,TRBV12-5,NA,TRBJ2-7,NA
NA,CASSKWGTGNANYGYTF,TRBV21-1,NA,TRBJ1-2,NA
TGCGCCAGCAGCTTGGGGCCCAGGGCAGAGAGGCGGTTTGGCGAGCAGTACTTC,CASSLGPRAERRFGEQYF,TRBV5-1,NA,TRBJ2-7,few
TGTGCCAGCACCAACAGGGGGAGCTCTGGAAACACCATATATTTT,CASTNRGSSGNTIYF,TRBV11-2,TRBD1,TRBJ1-3,NA
TGTGCCAGCAGAGTGGCCGGGACAGGGGGTGATCAGCCCCAGCATTTT,CASRVAGTGGDQPQHF,TRBV27,TRBD1,TRBJ1-5,few
TGTGCCAGCAGCTTAGGGGGACAGGGGTACGAGCAGTACTTC,CASSLGGQGYEQYF,TRBV7-2,TRBD1,TRBJ2-7,medium-sized
TGTGCCAGTAGTATTCCGGGCTCTGGAAACACCATATATTTT,CASSIPGSGNTIYF,TRBV19,NA,TRBJ1-3,once
TGTGCCAGCAGCTTAGAGGCAGGCCGTTCCAGCTCCTATAATTCACCCCTCCACTTT,CASSLEAGRSSSYNSPLHF,TRBV7-6,NA,TRBJ1-6,NA
TGTGCCAGCAGCCTAGAGGATTACGAGCAGTACTTC,CASSLEDYEQYF,TRBV5-4,NA,TRBJ2-7,few
TGTGCCAGCAGTTACTCGGCTCACCGTAGGGATGGCTACACCTTC,CASSYSAHRRDGYTF,TRBV6-5,NA,TRBJ1-2,NA
TGTGCCAGCAGCCCGGTGGGGGCGGGAGAGACCCAGTACTTC,CASSPVGAGETQYF,TRBV11-2,NA,TRBJ2-5,NA
TGCGCCAGCAGCCAAGCCGTATTGACAGGGAAAGATCAGCCCCAGCATTTT,CASSQAVLTGKDQPQHF,TRBV4-1,TRBD1,TRBJ1-5,NA
TGTGCCAGCAGGGGGCGCGGCACCGGGGAGCTGTTTTTT,CASRGRGTGELFF,TRBV5-8,NA,TRBJ2-2,NA
TGTGCCAGCAGCTTAGCCGACTACACAGATACGCAGTATTTT,CASSLADYTDTQYF,TRBV7-2,NA,TRBJ2-3,NA